Shown below are 26 T cell receptor beta chains from a single sample sequenced in a study of cytomegalovirus exposure and HLA in healthy donors. It was with 60 Vbeta and 13 Jbeta primers that the PCR ran. Generated by immunoSEQ multiplex PCR, the TCRdb table keeps only in-frame clones and is missing some. The repertoire holds about 140,000 clones, with roughly two thirds as singletons. The specimen sequenced was PBMCs. The receptors stem from a woman aged 40 to 50 in good health and CMV-seronegative.

Regarding this clone: Other DNA variants within this sample encode the same CDR3. This chain uses TRBV5-1 with TRBJ1-1; possibly TRBD1 for D (5 bases). This CDR3 is built from 13 residues. Trimming cost V 7 bases and J 2 bases, with 12 bases left between them. The germline gives CDR1 SGHRS, CDR2 YFSETQ. This CDR3 reads CASRSGQNTEAFF. CDR3 nucleotides: TGCGCCAGCCGCTCTGGACAAAACACTGAAGCTTTCTTT.

The rearrangement joins TRBV16 to TRBJ1-1; TRBD1 might be the D (5 bases). V lost 4 bases to trimming and J lost 4 bases, with 10 bases between them. CDR1 is KGHSY and CDR2 is FQNENV in the germline V gene. The CDR3 contains 13 residues. The CDR3 nucleotides are TGTGCCAGCAGCCTACGACAGAGCACTGAAGCTTTCTTT. Its translation is CASSLRQSTEAFF.

This clone occurred a few times. This sequence joins TRBV10-3 and TRBJ2-3; D ambiguous. From germline, CDR1 is ENHRY and CDR2 SYGVKD. CDR3 size: 17 residues. V was pared by 7 bases and J by 2 bases, with 22 bases between. CDR3 residues: CAITPSADFPPTDTQYF. CDR3 DNA: TGTGCCATCACCCCGAGCGCCGACTTCCCCCCCACAGATACGCAGTATTTT.

The rearrangement joins TRBV27 to TRBJ2-1, with 7 positions matching TRBD2. The V and J ends lost 5 bases and 8 bases, in that order; junction bases with no gene match: 6. This CDR3 is 13 amino acids long. Germline CDR1 is MNHEY and CDR2 is SMNVEV (reference sequence). CDR3 nucleotides: TGTGCCAGCAGTCTGGTGGGAGGGGATGAGCAGTTCTTC. Translating it yields CASSLVGGDEQFF.

The V gene is TRBV29-1, the J gene TRBJ2-1, with D possibly TRBD1 on 6 matching bases. CDR3 size: 12 residues. Germline-derived CDR1 and CDR2 are SQVTM and ANQGSEA. V shed 0 bases and J shed 9 bases, with 9 bases lying between them. The CDR3 reads CSVEEGDIEQFF. The CDR3 bases are TGCAGCGTTGAAGAGGGGGACATTGAGCAGTTCTTC.

V gene TRBV6-4 combines with J gene TRBJ2-2, with D perhaps matching TRBD2 (7 bases). Germline V gene sequence: CDR1 MRHNA, CDR2 SNTAGT. V was shortened by 6 bases and J by 2 bases, with 22 bases between the two germline ends. This CDR3 has 18 residues. The chain's CDR3 is CASRRRAGAGPNTGELFF. In DNA form, the CDR3 reads TGTGCCAGCAGACGACGCGCGGGGGCAGGCCCCAACACCGGGGAGCTGTTTTTT.

This clone turned up a few times. One end of the junction fails to match germline, which may point to a read error. V usage is TRBV2 and J usage is TRBJ2-5; no firm D call. This CDR3 comprises 11 residues. The V gene's germline CDR1 is SNHLY and CDR2 FYNNEI. CDR3 DNA: TGTGCCAGCAGTGGTGACATTAAAAAAAACTTC. This encodes CASSGDIKKNF.

The rearrangement joins TRBV19 to TRBJ2-3; no definite D call. Germline V gene lookup returns CDR1 LNHDA and CDR2 SQIVND (reference sequence). The V end lost 5 bases, the J end lost 11 bases, and 14 bases lay between the germline ends. CDR3 size: 12 residues. This CDR3 is CASSPQDSQQYF. The CDR3 DNA sequence: TGTGCCAGTAGTCCCCAGGATTCCCAGCAGTATTTT.

This chain connects TRBV2 to TRBJ2-7, with 12 bases identical to TRBD2. V shed 11 bases and J 8 bases; nucleotides not matched to a gene: 7. Germline CDR1 is SNHLY and CDR2 is FYNNEI. The CDR3 is 12 residues long. CDR3 residues: CASRLAGAQQYV. DNA for the CDR3: TGTGCCTCCAGACTAGCGGGGGCCCAGCAGTACGTC.

The chain links TRBV5-4 to TRBJ1-3, with D maybe TRBD1 (5 bases). Germline-derived CDR1 and CDR2 are SGHNT and YYREEE (reference sequence). Trimming left V 2 bases short and J 0 bases short, with 9 bases between. The CDR3 runs to 15 residues. This CDR3 is CASSLVGGSGNTIYF. The CDR3 nucleotides read TGTGCCAGCAGCTTAGTGGGGGGCTCTGGAAACACCATATATTTT.

This chain joins TRBV5-1 and TRBJ2-2; possibly TRBD2 for D (6 bases). CDR1 is SGHRS and CDR2 is YFSETQ in the germline V gene. V dropped 4 bases and J dropped 4 bases, with 17 bases sitting between them. This CDR3 comprises 16 residues. In DNA, the CDR3 is TGCGCCAGCAGCCCTCACCTTAGGGGAGGCACCGGGGAGCTGTTTTTT. Translation: CASSPHLRGGTGELFF.

The chain couples TRBV7-8 to TRBJ1-3; 7 bases are shared with TRBD1. Unmatched junction bases numbered 10, after V lost 5 bases and J lost 0 bases. There are 17 residues in the CDR3. Germline lookup yields CDR1 SGHVS and CDR2 FQNEAQ. This chain's CDR3 is CASSGQQGFVSGNTIYF. CDR3 nucleotide sequence: TGTGCCAGCAGCGGCCAACAGGGGTTCGTCTCTGGAAACACCATATATTTT.

This chain's CDR3 is CASGLIAYEQYF. The CDR3 coding sequence is TGTGCTAGTGGTTTGATAGCCTACGAGCAGTACTTC. The rearrangement links TRBV12-5 to TRBJ2-5; D remains unclear. The end of the DNA aligns better with TRBJ2-7, so the J call may be wrong. Germline V gives CDR1 LGHNT, CDR2 FRNRAP. The CDR3 has 12 amino acids.

About this clone: Other nucleotide sequences in the sample specify the same CDR3. The chain joins TRBV18 to TRBJ2-1, with D uncertain. V was shortened by 3 bases and J by 4 bases, with 7 bases between the two germline ends. Germline V gene lookup returns CDR1 KGHSH and CDR2 LQKENI. The CDR3 spans 13 residues. CDR3 residues: CASSPPSYNEQFF. In nucleotides, the CDR3 is TGTGCCAGCTCACCCCCTAGTTACAATGAGCAGTTCTTC.

The chain links TRBV5-1 to TRBJ2-6; 7 bases line up with TRBD1. This CDR3 has 17 residues. Germline CDR1 reads SGHRS; CDR2 reads YFSETQ. Trimming at V came to 0 bases and at J to 0 bases, leaving 3 bases not matched to a gene. DNA for the CDR3: TGCGCCAGCAGCTTGGCCCAGGGGGACTCTGGGGCCAACGTCCTGACTTTC. It is translated as CASSLAQGDSGANVLTF.

This clone was seen once. J is TRBJ1-5 and V is TRBV18; D is perhaps TRBD1 (6 bases). The V gene's germline CDR1 is KGHSH and CDR2 LQKENI. The CDR3 spans 14 residues. V was pared by 6 bases and J by 3 bases, with 12 bases between. CDR3 residues: CASSEGGFNQPQHF. As DNA, the CDR3 is TGTGCCAGCTCCGAGGGGGGGTTCAATCAGCCCCAGCATTTT.

In the case of this clone: Additional DNA sequences in this sample encode the identical CDR3. J is TRBJ2-2 and V is TRBV9; D is unclear. Germline V gives CDR1 SGDLS, CDR2 YYNGEE. The length of the CDR3 is 15 residues. The germline V and J ends were trimmed by 0 bases and 0 bases, with 6 bases remaining between them. CDR3: CASSVGDTNTGELFF. CDR3 coding DNA: TGTGCCAGCAGCGTAGGAGACACGAACACCGGGGAGCTGTTTTTT. The entire variable domain, with the rest obtained from reference TRBV9 and TRBJ2-2, is as follows: DSGVTQTPKHLITATGQRVTLRCSPRSGDLSVYWYQQSLDQGLQFLIQYYNGEERAKGNILERFSAQQFPDLHSELNLSSLELGDSALYFCASSVGDTNTGELFFGEGSRLTVL.

Of note for this clone: Other DNA sequences from this sample encode an identical CDR3 as well. The chain has TRBV5-1 and TRBJ1-3; D is undetermined. The CDR3 runs to 14 residues. V shed 1 base and J shed 1 base, with 6 bases lying between them. Germline V gene sequence: CDR1 SGHRS, CDR2 YFSETQ. The CDR3 protein is CASSLTGSGNTIYF. For the CDR3, the DNA is TGCGCCAGCAGCTTGACCGGGTCTGGAAACACCATATATTTT.

This clone came up once. The chain links TRBV5-4 to TRBJ2-3; the D is unclear. With 7 bases removed from V and 0 bases from J, the gap between germline ends came to 12 bases. CDR1 and CDR2 (germline): SGHNT, YYREEE (reference sequence). The length of the CDR3 is 14 residues. The CDR3 sequence: CASFRSSSTDTQYF. CDR3 sequence (DNA): TGTGCCAGCTTTCGGAGTTCGAGCACAGATACGCAGTATTTT.

The CDR3 DNA sequence: TGTGCCAGCAGCCCACGGACAGGGGGCTCTTTAGATACGCAGTATTTT. The encoded protein is CASSPRTGGSLDTQYF. This chain uses TRBV7-9 with TRBJ2-3, with 11 bases lining up with TRBD1. Trimming at V came to 5 bases and at J to 5 bases, leaving 9 bases not matched to a gene. Germline CDR1 reads SEHNR; CDR2 reads FQNEAQ (reference sequence). The CDR3 sequence is 16 residues long.

Only a few counts were recorded for this clone. The chain uses TRBV5-1 and TRBJ1-2; 7 bases are a match to TRBD1. Losses at the gene ends were 5 bases for V and 5 bases for J; bases not matched to a gene: 9. Germline CDR1 SGHRS, CDR2 YFSETQ. The CDR3 totals 14 residues. The CDR3 coding sequence is TGCGCCAGCAGGACCAATACACAGGGGTATGGCTACACCTTC. It is translated as CASRTNTQGYGYTF.

The chain employs TRBV18 and TRBJ1-1, with a tentative D call TRBD1 (5 bases). CDR3 length: 16 amino acids. V lost 3 bases to trimming and J lost 5 bases, with 19 bases between them. Germline V gene lookup returns CDR1 KGHSH and CDR2 LQKENI. As DNA, the CDR3 is TGTGCCAGCTCACCCCTCAACCCAGCAAGGGGTACTGAAGCTTTCTTT. Translated, it gives CASSPLNPARGTEAFF.

The chain uses TRBV5-1 and TRBJ2-1; 7 bases are a match to TRBD1. CDR3 size: 15 residues. CDR1 is SGHRS and CDR2 is YFSETQ in the germline V gene. Trimming took 4 bases from V and 8 from J; bases not matched to a gene: 12. The CDR3 protein is CASSLRDSSLDEQFF. The CDR3 DNA reads as TGCGCCAGCAGCCTCCGGGACAGCTCTTTGGATGAGCAGTTCTTC.

This clone was found once. DNA of the CDR3: TGTGCCAGCAGCCAAGATTTTCTAGCGGCGAACACCGGGGAGCTGTTTTTT. Protein sequence: CASSQDFLAANTGELFF. The chain carries TRBV4-2 and TRBJ2-2; 7 nucleotides align to TRBD2. Germline assignment: CDR1 LGHNA and CDR2 YNFKEQ. The junction had 4 bases not matched to a gene; V was cut back by 0 bases and J by 0 bases. There are 17 residues in the CDR3.

This clone appeared once. The genes are TRBV4-2 and TRBJ1-1; 8 nucleotides line up with TRBD1. Germline trimming cut 4 bases from V and 1 base from J; bases unmatched to any gene: 11. CDR3 length: 17 amino acids. CDR1 LGHNA and CDR2 YNFKEQ come from the germline V gene. CDR3 sequence reads: CASSPLNRGMTNTEAFF. The DNA for the CDR3 is TGTGCCAGCAGCCCGTTAAACAGGGGGATGACGAACACTGAAGCTTTCTTT.

The V gene is TRBV28, the J gene TRBJ2-7; possible D gene TRBD1, 6 bases. Deletions cut 8 bases from V and 2 bases from J, with 22 bases between. CDR1 MDHEN and CDR2 SYDVKM come from the germline V gene. CDR3 size: 16 residues. The CDR3 sequence is CASGSLTGKPAYEQYF. In DNA form, the CDR3 reads TGTGCCAGCGGCTCCCTCACAGGGAAACCCGCCTACGAGCAGTACTTC.